This TCR beta chain came from a study of blood T cells in healthy people across ages. This CDR3 has 14 residues. Germline V lookup: CDR1 LGHNA, CDR2 YNFKEQ. The V end was cut by 0 bases, the J end by 3 bases, with 9 bases between. A second PCR of roughly 7 to 11 cycles used a sample-barcoded 5' primer and a J-beta primer mix. TCRdb reprocessed the 5' RACE reads with MiXCR, giving one entry per CDR3 protein. The sample has roughly 800,000 distinct CDR3 sequences; roughly 50% are singletons. Study-level findings and limits: From one million sequenced T cells, diversity estimates were lower bounds.

There are many counts of this clonotype. No antigen is known for it. The rearrangement links TRBV4-2 to TRBJ2-7; TRBD2 is a possible D gene (5 bases). Sequenced input: blood. The receptor was isolated from an elderly man in good health. CDR3 nucleotide sequence: TGTGCCAGCAGCCAAGAAATACTAGTCTACGAGCAGTACTTC. It yields the protein CASSQEILVYEQYF.